The entry below gives a single T cell receptor beta chain sequence along with its context. Its target is not known. Profiled with immunoSEQ multiplex PCR; TCRdb holds only in-frame clones, not every one. In the table there are some 1.5 million clones, around 98% of which are singletons. This CDR3 contains 17 residues. Germline-derived CDR1 and CDR2 are SEHNR and FQNEAQ (reference sequence). Trimming removed 5 bases from V and 3 bases from J; junction bases left unmatched: 12. The data are from a study of shared clonotypes between healthy human individuals. General study findings and limits: Sequencing depth was expected to affect clonotype sharing among donors. Across a handful of donors, naive CD4 shared around 5%, naive CD8 more than 3%, memory CD4 2% to 2.5%, memory CD8 more than 0.35%.

Input material: naive CD4+ T cells sorted from blood. The subset is: CD45RA+ positively selected. This TCR derives from a young man in good health. The chain is built from TRBV7-9 and TRBJ2-1; TRBD2 aligns across 8 bases. The CDR3 spells CASSPRGLAGGYNEQFF. The CDR3 nucleotides read TGTGCCAGCAGCCCCCGGGGGTTGGCGGGAGGCTACAATGAGCAGTTCTTC.